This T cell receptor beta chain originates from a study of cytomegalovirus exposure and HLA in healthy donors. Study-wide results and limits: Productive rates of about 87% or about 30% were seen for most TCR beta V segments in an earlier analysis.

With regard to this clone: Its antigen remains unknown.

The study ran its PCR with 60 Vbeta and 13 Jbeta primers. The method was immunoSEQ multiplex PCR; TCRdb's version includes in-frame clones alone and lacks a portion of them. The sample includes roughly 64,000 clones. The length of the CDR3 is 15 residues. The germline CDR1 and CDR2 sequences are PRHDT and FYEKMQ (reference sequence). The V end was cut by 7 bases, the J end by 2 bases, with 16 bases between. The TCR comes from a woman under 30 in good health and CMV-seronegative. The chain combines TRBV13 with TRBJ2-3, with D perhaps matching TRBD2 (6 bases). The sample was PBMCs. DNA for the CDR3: TGTGCCAGCACCCCGGGACTGAGATACACAGATACGCAGTATTTT. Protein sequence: CASTPGLRYTDTQYF.